Below, 25 T cell receptor beta chains from the same sample are listed, as sequenced in a study of glioma-infiltrating T cells after dendritic cell vaccination. Assay used: immunoSEQ multiplex PCR; TCRdb lists only in-frame clones, some missing. The data contain about 110,000 clones, almost 90% of them singletons. The time point was: after dendritic cell vaccination, including at tumor progression/relapse. Material: blood, obtained after dendritic cell vaccination. All receptors come from a human donor with glioblastoma.

The V and J genes are TRBV5-4 and TRBJ2-6; 12 nucleotides agree with TRBD1. CDR1 and CDR2 from the germline V gene are SGHNT and YYREEE (reference sequence). Unmatched junction bases numbered 3, after V lost 3 bases and J lost 2 bases. The CDR3 totals 17 residues. CDR3: CASSSRDRGPGANVLTF. The CDR3 nucleotides are TGTGCCAGCAGCTCCCGGGACAGGGGGCCTGGGGCCAACGTCCTGACTTTC.

The chain employs TRBV11-2 and TRBJ1-4; D may be TRBD1 (5 bases). V lost 5 bases to trimming and J lost 8 bases, with 21 bases between them. The germline gives CDR1 SGHAT, CDR2 FQNNGV. The CDR3 loop spans 16 amino acids. The CDR3 loop is CASSPGRYRQKEKLFF. In nucleotides, the CDR3 is TGTGCCAGCAGCCCCGGAAGGTACAGGCAAAAAGAAAAACTGTTTTTT.

This chain uses TRBV10-2 with TRBJ2-5; 9 bases match TRBD1. J was trimmed by 7 bases and V by 8 bases; bases with no gene match: 8. Germline V lookup: CDR1 WSHSY, CDR2 SAAADI. There are 13 residues in the CDR3. CDR3 in amino acids: CASGGTGLPTQYF. The CDR3 DNA follows: TGCGCCAGCGGGGGGACAGGGCTACCGACCCAGTACTTC.

This clone was observed once. The genes are TRBV25-1 and TRBJ2-5, with 7 bases fitting TRBD2. V shed 3 bases, J shed 5 bases, and the junction held 9 bases outside the gene matches. Germline loops: CDR1 MGHDK, CDR2 SYGVNS. This CDR3 is built from 15 residues. CDR3 in amino acids: CASSDPRLALETQYF. The CDR3 DNA reads TGTGCCAGCAGTGACCCTCGACTAGCCTTGGAGACCCAGTACTTC.

The chain carries TRBV19 and TRBJ2-1, with D perhaps matching TRBD2 (6 bases). Trimming stripped 6 bases from V and 0 bases from J, with 6 bases between. Germline V gives CDR1 LNHDA, CDR2 SQIVND (reference sequence). This CDR3 spans 13 amino acids. The CDR3 spells CASSGSSYNEQFF. The DNA of the CDR3 is TGTGCCAGTAGCGGGAGCTCCTACAATGAGCAGTTCTTC.

The chain combines TRBV2 with TRBJ1-6; 8 bases are shared with TRBD1. V was pared by 8 bases and J by 5 bases, with 5 bases of the junction left unmatched. This CDR3 is built from 14 residues. The germline CDR1 and CDR2 sequences are SNHLY and FYNNEI. The CDR3, as DNA: TGTGCCAGCCGGGACAGGACCAATAATTCACCCCTCCACTTT. This gives the protein CASRDRTNNSPLHF.

V and J are TRBV10-3 and TRBJ1-1; 8 bases fit TRBD1. The CDR3 runs to 13 residues. CDR1 is ENHRY and CDR2 is SYGVKD in the germline V gene. J was trimmed by 1 base and V by 10 bases; bases with no gene match: 5. CDR3 in amino acids: CATLDRANTEAFF. Written as DNA, the CDR3 is TGTGCCACACTGGACAGGGCGAACACTGAAGCTTTCTTT.

The chain combines TRBV7-9 with TRBJ1-3; TRBD1 matches at 7 bases. V lost 5 bases to trimming and J lost 7 bases; unmatched junction nucleotides: 14. Germline values: CDR1 SEHNR, CDR2 FQNEAQ (reference sequence). CDR3 length: 16 residues. The DNA for the CDR3 is TGTGCCAGCAGCAAAACGACAGGGTACATCGGGAACACCATATATTTT. It yields the protein CASSKTTGYIGNTIYF. Supplemented by reference TRBV7-9 and TRBJ1-3, the full variable domain reads DTGVSQNPRHKITKRGQNVTFRCDPISEHNRLYWYRQTLGQGPEFLTYFQNEAQLEKSRLLSDRFSAERPKGSFSTLEIQRTEQGDSAMYLCASSKTTGYIGNTIYFGEGSWLTVV.

This clone appeared once. The chain combines TRBV10-3 with TRBJ2-6, with 10 bases aligning to TRBD1. V was clipped by 2 bases and J by 1 base; unmatched bases: 2. The germline CDR1 and CDR2 sequences are ENHRY and SYGVKD. CDR3 length: 17 residues. The CDR3 loop is CAISEPGQGSGANVLTF. The CDR3 coding sequence is TGTGCCATCAGTGAGCCGGGACAGGGGTCTGGGGCCAACGTCCTGACTTTC.

This rearrangement joins TRBV6-1 to TRBJ2-7; 9 bases are a match to TRBD1. This CDR3 is 13 amino acids long. Germline CDR1 reads MNHNS; CDR2 reads SASEGT. Germline trimming cut 5 bases from V and 2 bases from J; bases unmatched to any gene: 1. The CDR3 sequence is CASSRDRAYEQYF. CDR3 nucleotide sequence: TGTGCCAGCAGTAGGGACAGGGCCTACGAGCAGTACTTC.

This clone was recorded once. The chain employs TRBV6-1 and TRBJ2-7; perhaps TRBD2 as D (5 bases). The germline gives CDR1 MNHNS, CDR2 SASEGT. CDR3 length: 17 amino acids. Trimming left V 2 bases short and J 2 bases short, with 19 bases between. The CDR3 region has the DNA TGTGCCAGCAGTGAAAAGTACGGGATAGGACCAACCTACGAGCAGTACTTC. It codes for CASSEKYGIGPTYEQYF.

This chain uses TRBV13 with TRBJ1-1; D not certain. The CDR3 consists of 14 residues. The germline CDR1 and CDR2 sequences are PRHDT and FYEKMQ (reference sequence). Trimming took off 2 bases at V and 2 bases at J, with 9 bases between the two ends. The CDR3 DNA sequence: TGTGCCAGCAGCTTATATAGCCGAAACACTGAAGCTTTCTTT. As protein: CASSLYSRNTEAFF.

The gene calls are TRBV29-1 and TRBJ2-5, with TRBD2 identical over 13 bases. Germline V gives CDR1 SQVTM, CDR2 ANQGSEA. CDR3 size: 14 residues. J lost 3 bases, V lost 8 bases, and 6 bases had no gene match. The CDR3 loop is CSFGLAGAKETQYF. The CDR3 DNA sequence: TGCAGCTTCGGACTAGCGGGGGCAAAAGAGACCCAGTACTTC.

V gene TRBV10-2 combines with J gene TRBJ1-5; possibly TRBD1 for D (6 bases). Germline V gene sequence: CDR1 WSHSY, CDR2 SAAADI. V lost 6 bases and J 4 bases, leaving 10 bases between the germline ends. This CDR3 spans 13 amino acids. The CDR3 DNA follows: TGCGCCAGCAGAGAGCAGGGGAATCAGCCCCAGCATTTT. It is translated as CASREQGNQPQHF.

The chain uses TRBV11-2 and TRBJ2-1; TRBD1 matches at 10 bases. This CDR3 has 17 amino acids. Germline V gene data show CDR1 as SGHAT and CDR2 as FQNNGV. The V and J ends lost 5 bases and 0 bases, in that order; junction bases with no gene match: 7. The CDR3 DNA reads TGTGCCAGCAGCCTGACAGGGGGCGGAAGCTCCTACAATGAGCAGTTCTTC. Amino acid sequence: CASSLTGGGSSYNEQFF.

The chain recombines TRBV19 with TRBJ2-5; 12 positions match TRBD1. CDR1 and CDR2 from the germline V gene are LNHDA and SQIVND (reference sequence). V shed 6 bases and J 5 bases; nucleotides not matched to a gene: 4. CDR3 length: 14 amino acids. For the CDR3, the DNA is TGTGCCAGTAGCCGGGACAGGGGGCAGGAGACCCAGTACTTC. Residues: CASSRDRGQETQYF. Full variable domain (remainder filled in from reference TRBV19 and TRBJ2-5): DGGITQSPKYLFRKEGQNVTLSCEQNLNHDAMYWYRQDPGQGLRLIYYSQIVNDFQKGDIAEGYSVSREKKESFPLTVTSAQKNPTAFYLCASSRDRGQETQYFGPGTRLLVL.

For this clone: Its ends do not fully match the called genes, so a read error is possible. This rearrangement joins TRBV19 to TRBJ1-2; maybe TRBD1 (6 bases). The CDR3 contains 14 residues. Germline V gene lookup returns CDR1 LNHDA and CDR2 SQIVND (reference sequence). In DNA form, the CDR3 reads TGTGCCAGTAGTATAGGGGGGCTCTCGGATGGCTACCCCTTC. Translating gives CASSIGGLSDGYPF.

As concerns this clone: At one of its ends the junction is not consistent with the germline gene, which may arise from a read error. Within the sample, other DNA sequences also encode this same CDR3. J is TRBJ2-1 and V is TRBV4-1; possibly TRBD2 for D (5 bases). Germline assignment: CDR1 MGHRA and CDR2 YSYEKL. The CDR3 contains 16 residues. The chain's CDR3 is CASSQDRRLVRDEQFF. CDR3 bases: TGCGCCAGTAGCCAAGATAGGAGGCTAGTCCGTGATGAGCAGTTCTTC.

This chain connects TRBV5-4 to TRBJ2-7, with 14 bases identical to TRBD2. The CDR3 covers 13 residues. Germline values: CDR1 SGHNT, CDR2 YYREEE (reference sequence). Trimming took 10 bases from V and 7 from J; bases not matched to a gene: 7. The CDR3, as DNA: TGTGCCGGGGGACTAGCGGGAGTAGGAGAGCAGTACTTC. Translating gives CAGGLAGVGEQYF.

The chain is built from TRBV19 and TRBJ1-1; D is undetermined. The CDR3 covers 16 residues. Germline values: CDR1 LNHDA, CDR2 SQIVND (reference sequence). Trimming removed 11 bases from V and 1 base from J, with 23 bases in between. The CDR3: CASTPRRQVSNTEAFF. The CDR3, as DNA: TGTGCCTCCACTCCCAGGCGTCAAGTATCGAACACTGAAGCTTTCTTT.

This chain connects TRBV11-3 to TRBJ2-6; 7 bases line up with TRBD1. CDR3 length equals 17 residues. After removal of 2 bases from V and 2 bases from J, the junction contained 6 bases not matched to a gene. Germline CDR1 is SGHNT and CDR2 is YENEEA. The CDR3 DNA follows: TGTGCCAGCAGCTTAAACCCCACAGGGGCTGGGGCCAACGTCCTGACTTTC. Residues: CASSLNPTGAGANVLTF.

The chain employs TRBV4-2 and TRBJ2-6; tentative D call: TRBD1 (6 bases). The V gene lost 3 bases and the J gene lost 2 bases, with 8 bases spanning the gap. From germline, CDR1 is LGHNA and CDR2 YNFKEQ. CDR3 length equals 15 residues. This chain's CDR3 is CASSHSGAGANVLTF. CDR3 coding DNA: TGTGCCAGCAGCCACTCAGGGGCTGGGGCCAACGTCCTGACTTTC.

The chain joins TRBV6-5 to TRBJ2-3; D gene unclear. Trimming cost V 2 bases and J 6 bases, with 9 bases left between them. CDR1 is MNHEY and CDR2 is SVGAGI in the germline V gene. This CDR3 spans 13 amino acids. CDR3 sequence reads: CASSYTFLDTQYF. In DNA form, the CDR3 reads TGTGCCAGCAGTTACACATTTTTGGATACGCAGTATTTT.

The CDR3 DNA sequence: TGTGCCAGCATCCTGACACCAGGGAACACCGGGGAGCTGTTTTTT. Translation: CASILTPGNTGELFF. The V gene is TRBV5-5, the J gene TRBJ2-2; D unresolved. Per the germline V gene, CDR1 is SGHKS and CDR2 is YYEKEE (reference sequence). There are 15 residues in the CDR3. The V end lost 6 bases, the J end lost 1 base, and 13 bases lay between the germline ends.

Turning to this clone: This CDR3 is also generated by other DNA sequences in the sample. The chain employs TRBV25-1 and TRBJ1-2; 8 positions match TRBD1. This CDR3 region has 17 residues. V trimming: 3 bases; J trimming: 8 bases; junction bases outside the gene matches: 17. From germline, CDR1 is MGHDK and CDR2 SYGVNS. In DNA, the CDR3 is TGTGCCAGCAGTGAGTGGACAGGGCGAGGGAAACCAGGCGGCTACACCTTC. This encodes CASSEWTGRGKPGGYTF.